Each of the 23 T cell receptor beta chains below was sequenced from the same sample in a study of OX40 agonist ivuxolimab in advanced cancers. The data were produced by immunoSEQ multiplex PCR, yet TCRdb's version contains in-frame clones alone and is incomplete. The data hold roughly 77,000 clones, with approximately 89% observed a single time. This material consisted of CD4+ or CD8+ T cells sorted from blood, taken in a trial of the OX40 agonist ivuxolimab. The source is an adult with an advanced solid tumor such as melanoma, head and neck, liver or kidney cancer.

By sample fraction, this clone is medium-sized. DNA for the CDR3: TGTGCCAGCAGGAGACCGCAGCCTCCGAACACTGAAGCTTTCTTT. Protein: CASRRPQPPNTEAFF. The chain recombines TRBV6-5 with TRBJ1-1; D unclear. Trimming removed 6 bases from V and 1 base from J, with 15 bases in between. CDR3 length: 15 amino acids. CDR1 is MNHEY and CDR2 is SVGAGI in the germline V gene.

This clone was observed a few times. This chain uses TRBV27 with TRBJ1-1, with 8 bases matching TRBD1. Germline-derived CDR1 and CDR2 are MNHEY and SMNVEV (reference sequence). The CDR3 loop spans 15 amino acids. With 3 bases clipped from V and 3 bases from J, the junction kept 6 bases outside the gene matches. CDR3 amino acids: CASSFFSDRDTEAFF. CDR3 coding DNA: TGTGCCAGCAGTTTTTTCTCGGACAGGGACACTGAAGCTTTCTTT.

The chain employs TRBV10-3 and TRBJ2-5, with D possibly called TRBD1 or TRBD2 (5 bases each). The CDR3 loop spans 17 amino acids. Trimming pared 1 base from V and 5 bases from J, leaving 20 bases between. CDR1 is ENHRY, CDR2 SYGVKD, per germline. The CDR3 DNA sequence: TGTGCCATCAGTGAGTTCGGGGCTAGCAACCGACTGGAGACCCAGTACTTC. Its translation is CAISEFGASNRLETQYF.

This chain joins TRBV28 and TRBJ2-7; 8 positions agree with TRBD1. This CDR3 comprises 14 residues. From germline, CDR1 is MDHEN and CDR2 SYDVKM. J lost 1 base, V lost 6 bases, and 5 bases had no gene match. CDR3 residues: CASRRTGGSYEQYF. The CDR3 DNA sequence: TGTGCCAGCAGAAGAACAGGGGGTTCCTACGAGCAGTACTTC.

The rearrangement links TRBV28 to TRBJ1-4; D might be TRBD1 (5 bases). V lost 4 bases and J 0 bases, leaving 12 bases between the germline ends. The CDR3 is made up of 16 amino acids. Germline-derived CDR1 and CDR2 are MDHEN and SYDVKM. The CDR3 protein is CASSSPRDATNEKLFF. The CDR3 region has the DNA TGTGCCAGCAGTTCCCCACGGGACGCAACTAATGAAAAACTGTTTTTT.

The V gene is TRBV5-4, the J gene TRBJ1-1, with no clear D. The V end lost 2 bases, the J end lost 5 bases, and 10 bases lay between the germline ends. The CDR3 covers 13 residues. Germline CDR1 and CDR2: SGHNT and YYREEE (reference sequence). The CDR3 DNA is TGTGCCAGCAGCTTCGTTGGAGGTACTGAAGCTTTCTTT. Amino acids: CASSFVGGTEAFF.

The CDR3 is CATSGPTGNTEAFF. CDR3 in DNA: TGTGCCACCAGCGGCCCTACAGGGAACACTGAAGCTTTCTTT. This rearrangement joins TRBV15 to TRBJ1-1; possible D gene TRBD1, 5 bases. Per germline, CDR1 LNHNV and CDR2 YYDKDF (reference sequence). The CDR3 has 14 residues. Trimming left V 5 bases short and J 1 base short, with 11 bases between.

This clone was seen a single time. CDR3 in amino acids: CASSLWPTPGNTIYF. The CDR3 nucleotides read TGCGCCAGCAGCCTCTGGCCCACCCCCGGAAACACCATATATTTT. V and J are TRBV4-3 and TRBJ1-3; no reliable D call. V was trimmed by 4 bases and J by 4 bases, leaving 14 bases between them. Germline V gene sequence: CDR1 LGHNA, CDR2 YSLEER. This CDR3 has 15 amino acids.

The CDR3 region is CASSSQGFGADTQYF. The CDR3 nucleotides are TGTGCCAGCAGCTCACAGGGGTTTGGGGCAGATACGCAGTATTTT. The chain joins TRBV7-2 to TRBJ2-3; TRBD1 matches at 7 bases. Germline lookup yields CDR1 SGHTA and CDR2 FQGNSA. This CDR3 spans 15 amino acids. The V gene end was trimmed by 4 bases and the J gene end by 4 bases; junction bases not matched to a gene: 8.

In its sample, this clone is medium-sized (0.01 to 0.1%). V and J are TRBV18 and TRBJ2-7, with 9 bases identical to TRBD1. V was clipped by 3 bases and J by 3 bases; unmatched bases: 6. Looked up from germline, CDR1 is KGHSH and CDR2 is LQKENI. The CDR3 covers 15 residues. The CDR3, as DNA: TGTGCCAGCTCACCCGCGCCGACAGGGGGCTACGAGCAGTACTTC. This translates into CASSPAPTGGYEQYF.

The chain links TRBV7-6 to TRBJ2-7; TRBD1 matches 11 bases. CDR3 length equals 14 residues. With V trimmed by 5 bases and J by 7 bases, 7 bases remained unmatched. Germline CDR1 SGHVS, CDR2 FNYEAQ. The CDR3: CASSPGTGGEEQYF. CDR3 DNA: TGTGCCAGCAGCCCCGGGACAGGGGGGGAGGAGCAGTACTTC.

The gene calls are TRBV25-1 and TRBJ2-7, with 8 bases aligning to TRBD1. Germline V gene sequence: CDR1 MGHDK, CDR2 SYGVNS. The CDR3 has 14 residues. The trim removed 5 bases at V and 2 bases at J, leaving 5 bases unmatched. CDR3: CASSKGQGTYEQYF. CDR3 DNA: TGTGCCAGCAGTAAAGGACAGGGAACCTACGAGCAGTACTTC.

The chain links TRBV6-6 to TRBJ1-2; D is unclear. The CDR3 extends over 14 amino acids. V dropped 6 bases and J dropped 2 bases, with 13 bases sitting between them. Germline V lookup: CDR1 MNHNY, CDR2 SVGAGI (reference sequence). The CDR3 DNA follows: TGTGCCAGCAGCTATGAGTCGCCCAACTATGGCTACACCTTC. Encoded protein: CASSYESPNYGYTF.

This chain links TRBV7-3 with TRBJ1-6, with D perhaps TRBD1 (5 bases). The V gene's germline CDR1 is SGHTA and CDR2 FQGTGA. V shed 2 bases and J shed 6 bases, with 11 bases lying between them. The CDR3 has 15 residues. The CDR3 DNA sequence: TGTGCCAGCAGCTTACTAGGACAAGTTAATTCACCCCTCCACTTT. It codes for CASSLLGQVNSPLHF. The whole variable domain, filled in from reference TRBV7-3 and TRBJ1-6, reads GAGVSQTPSNKVTEKGKYVELRCDPISGHTALYWYRQSLGQGPEFLIYFQGTGAADDSGLPNDRFFAVRPEGSVSTLKIQRTERGDSAVYLCASSLLGQVNSPLHFGNGTRLTVT.

The CDR3 DNA reads as TGTGCCAGCAGCTTCGACAGCACCTACGAGCAGTACTTC. This encodes CASSFDSTYEQYF. The V gene is TRBV5-4, the J gene TRBJ2-7; TRBD1 might be the D (5 bases). CDR1 and CDR2 from the germline V gene are SGHNT and YYREEE (reference sequence). The CDR3 runs to 13 residues. Trimming stripped 2 bases from V and 2 bases from J, with 8 bases between.

This chain joins TRBV6-6 and TRBJ2-3; 12 bases map to TRBD1. In germline, CDR1 is MNHNY, CDR2 SVGAGI (reference sequence). This CDR3 is built from 15 residues. V gave up 5 bases and J gave up 4 bases; unmatched junction bases: 4. The CDR3 bases are TGTGCCAGCAGTACCCGGGACAGGGGGCCAGATACGCAGTATTTT. Translated: CASSTRDRGPDTQYF.

The chain joins TRBV28 to TRBJ1-2; no definite D call. Germline V gene lookup returns CDR1 MDHEN and CDR2 SYDVKM. The CDR3 has 14 residues. Trimming took off 5 bases at V and 0 bases at J, with 10 bases between the two ends. The CDR3: CASSGLTANYGYTF. The CDR3 DNA follows: TGTGCCAGCAGTGGCCTGACGGCTAACTATGGCTACACCTTC.

The chain is built from TRBV19 and TRBJ2-6; D gene uncertain. Trimming left V 5 bases short and J 0 bases short, with 5 bases between. Germline CDR1 LNHDA, CDR2 SQIVND (reference sequence). The CDR3 totals 14 residues. CDR3 in DNA: TGTGCCAGTAGTTCCTACTCTGGGGCCAACGTCCTGACTTTC. This sequence encodes CASSSYSGANVLTF.

The sample holds a few counts of this clone. The CDR3 nucleotides are TGTGCCAGTAGTATAGAAGGGCTGGCGGGGACTGAAGCTTTCTTT. Residues: CASSIEGLAGTEAFF. The chain has TRBV19 and TRBJ1-1; D is ambiguous. The ends were cut back, 0 bases at V and 5 bases at J, with 13 bases in the middle. The germline V gene has CDR1 LNHDA and CDR2 SQIVND (reference sequence). The CDR3 spans 15 residues.

The genes are TRBV5-1 and TRBJ1-4; D possibly corresponds to TRBD1 (6 bases). The CDR3 is 15 residues long. Germline V CDR1 and CDR2: SGHRS, YFSETQ. Trimming took 2 bases from V and 8 from J, leaving 16 bases between them. The CDR3 region has the DNA TGCGCCAGCAGCTTAAATACAGGGTTGGACGAAAAACTGTTTTTT. Its translation is CASSLNTGLDEKLFF.

This clone was picked up one time. V gene TRBV7-9 combines with J gene TRBJ2-2; D gene ambiguous. The germline V and J ends were trimmed by 3 bases and 2 bases, with 4 bases remaining between them. CDR1 is SEHNR, CDR2 FQNEAQ, per germline (reference sequence). CDR3 length equals 13 residues. The DNA of the CDR3 is TGTGCCAGCAGCTTCGACAACACCGGGGAGCTGTTTTTT. Translated, it gives CASSFDNTGELFF.

The chain combines TRBV2 with TRBJ1-6, with 9 bases fitting TRBD1. Per germline, CDR1 SNHLY and CDR2 FYNNEI. With V trimmed by 7 bases and J by 8 bases, 6 bases remained unmatched. This CDR3 region has 14 residues. CDR3 sequence (DNA): TGTGCCAGCACCCGACAGGGGGACTATTCACCCCTCCACTTT. Protein sequence: CASTRQGDYSPLHF.

The chain employs TRBV10-1 and TRBJ2-7; D is possibly TRBD2 (5 bases). The CDR3 is 13 amino acids. The germline V gene has CDR1 WNHNN and CDR2 SYGVQD (reference sequence). V lost 5 bases, J lost 0 bases, and 8 bases lay in between. The CDR3 DNA sequence: TGCGCCAGCAGTTCCGGGGACTCCTACGAGCAGTACTTC. It yields the protein CASSSGDSYEQYF.